One sample yielded the 32 T cell receptor beta chains listed below, sequenced in a study of blood T cell repertoires in COVID-19. Data came from immunoSEQ multiplex PCR; TCRdb stores just in-frame clones and leaves some out. The sample has about 190,000 clones, more than 85% seen once. What was sequenced was peripheral blood. The receptors come from a man aged 30-40 years with acute or convalescent COVID-19.

The CDR3 region has the DNA TGTGCCTGGTCCGGGACAGGGAGTGAAAAACTGTTTTTT. Amino acid sequence: CAWSGTGSEKLFF. The chain carries TRBV30 and TRBJ1-4, with TRBD1 matching over 9 bases. Germline V gene sequence: CDR1 GTSNPN, CDR2 SVGIG (reference sequence). This CDR3 spans 13 amino acids. V was pared by 5 bases and J by 7 bases, with 5 bases of the junction left unmatched.

The sample holds one count of this clone. The rearrangement links TRBV2 to TRBJ2-7, with TRBD2 matching over 10 bases. The CDR3 has 14 residues. After removal of 7 bases from V and 6 bases from J, the junction contained 9 bases not matched to a gene. Germline CDR1 SNHLY, CDR2 FYNNEI. CDR3 residues: CASTFRTSGAEQYF. The CDR3 DNA sequence: TGTGCCAGCACCTTTAGGACTAGCGGTGCCGAGCAGTACTTC.

The chain combines TRBV5-6 with TRBJ1-5; no reliable D call. The CDR3 extends over 16 amino acids. The V end lost 4 bases, the J end lost 4 bases, and 18 bases lay between the germline ends. Germline V CDR1 and CDR2: SGHDT, YYEEEE. The CDR3 DNA reads as TGTGCCAGCAGCCTAGGGAGTTCCGTGGGAAATCAGCCCCAGCATTTT. Residues: CASSLGSSVGNQPQHF.

V is TRBV3-1 (or the pseudogene TRBV3-2) and J is TRBJ2-3; a weak D match, TRBD1 (5 bases). There are 15 residues in the CDR3. V dropped 3 bases and J dropped 2 bases, with 12 bases sitting between them. Germline V lookup: CDR1 LGHDT, CDR2 YNNKEL (reference sequence). Here the CDR3 reads CASSQMGLATDTQYF. CDR3 coding DNA: TGTGCCAGCAGCCAGATGGGGCTCGCCACAGATACGCAGTATTTT.

This clone turned up a few times. The chain links TRBV9 to TRBJ2-5; possible D gene TRBD1, 5 bases. This CDR3 comprises 14 residues. From germline, CDR1 is SGDLS and CDR2 YYNGEE. The V end lost 4 bases, the J end lost 5 bases, and 15 bases lay between the germline ends. CDR3 residues: CASSRQQVGETQYF. The CDR3 DNA follows: TGTGCCAGCAGCAGACAACAGGTCGGGGAGACCCAGTACTTC.

The J gene is TRBJ2-7, the V gene TRBV5-4; TRBD2 might be the D (5 bases). This CDR3 contains 14 residues. V dropped 4 bases and J dropped 4 bases, with 15 bases sitting between them. The germline V gene has CDR1 SGHNT and CDR2 YYREEE (reference sequence). The CDR3 sequence is CASSPPGGFYEQYF. CDR3 sequence (DNA): TGTGCCAGCAGCCCGCCCGGCGGGTTTTACGAGCAGTACTTC.

This clone was picked up a small number of times. The CDR3 DNA is TGTGCCAGCCAACCGCGGGTCTCTGGGGCCAACGTCCTGACTTTC. Residues: CASQPRVSGANVLTF. V is TRBV6-5 and J is TRBJ2-6; maybe TRBD2 (5 bases). CDR1 is MNHEY and CDR2 is SVGAGI in the germline V gene. The CDR3 runs to 15 residues. Trimming took off 8 bases at V and 0 bases at J, with 11 bases between the two ends.

The J gene is TRBJ2-7, the V gene TRBV7-2; 9 bases are shared with TRBD2. Germline V lookup: CDR1 SGHTA, CDR2 FQGNSA. V lost 4 bases to trimming and J lost 6 bases; unmatched junction nucleotides: 22. The length of the CDR3 is 19 residues. The CDR3 here is CASSSSSWRGGNPSPEQYF. The CDR3 nucleotides are TGTGCCAGCAGCTCCTCTTCCTGGCGGGGGGGCAATCCCTCGCCCGAGCAGTACTTC.

This clone came up a few times. The chain uses TRBV3-1 (or the pseudogene TRBV3-2) and TRBJ2-7, with D unresolved. CDR1 is LGHDT, CDR2 YNNKEL, per germline (reference sequence). The CDR3 is 12 amino acids. Trimming cost V 4 bases and J 3 bases, with 7 bases left between them. The CDR3, as DNA: TGTGCCAGCAGCCGGGCTCACTACGAGCAGTACTTC. Amino acid sequence: CASSRAHYEQYF.

The rearrangement joins TRBV19 to TRBJ2-5, with no clear D. Trimming left V 4 bases short and J 3 bases short, with 9 bases between. This CDR3 is 13 amino acids long. The germline CDR1 and CDR2 sequences are LNHDA and SQIVND (reference sequence). The CDR3 nucleotides read TGTGCCAGTAGTAGTAGTAAAAAAGAGACCCAGTACTTC. Amino acid sequence: CASSSSKKETQYF.

This rearrangement joins TRBV12-3 or TRBV12-4 to TRBJ1-2; 8 nucleotides agree with TRBD1. This CDR3 region has 13 residues. V lost 8 bases, J lost 7 bases, and 9 bases stayed unmatched. The CDR3 sequence is CASVRQGASGYTF. The CDR3 DNA reads TGTGCCAGCGTGCGGCAGGGGGCTAGTGGCTACACCTTC.

V is TRBV6-2 or TRBV6-3 and J is TRBJ1-1; possibly TRBD1 for D (5 bases). Germline assignment: CDR1 MNHEY and CDR2 SVGEGT. The CDR3 runs 15 residues. Trimming cost V 5 bases and J 5 bases, with 18 bases left between them. CDR3 amino acids: CASSLDNRRGTEAFF. The CDR3 DNA sequence: TGTGCCAGCAGTCTCGACAATAGAAGGGGAACTGAAGCTTTCTTT.

This sequence joins TRBV7-9 and TRBJ1-4, with D unclear. V was clipped by 4 bases and J by 0 bases, with 12 bases between them. The length of the CDR3 is 16 residues. The germline gives CDR1 SEHNR, CDR2 FQNEAQ (reference sequence). Here the CDR3 DNA reads TGTGCCAGCAGCTCCCTTAGACAAGCAACTAATGAAAAACTGTTTTTT. Its protein product is CASSSLRQATNEKLFF.

The chain recombines TRBV5-5 with TRBJ1-5, with a tentative D call TRBD1 (6 bases). V lost 4 bases and J lost 2, with 16 bases in between. From germline, CDR1 is SGHKS and CDR2 YYEKEE (reference sequence). The CDR3 covers 16 residues. CDR3 DNA: TGTGCCAGCAGCCGTCGGACAGCCGGGGGCAATCAGCCCCAGCATTTT. It translates to CASSRRTAGGNQPQHF.

CDR3 sequence: CATSRAGGLYEQYF. The DNA for the CDR3 is TGTGCCACCAGCAGGGCAGGGGGCCTCTACGAGCAGTACTTC. The chain is built from TRBV15 and TRBJ2-7; 8 bases line up with TRBD1. The CDR3 totals 14 residues. Germline CDR1 and CDR2: LNHNV and YYDKDF (reference sequence). The V gene end was trimmed by 3 bases and the J gene end by 3 bases; junction bases not matched to a gene: 4.

V usage is TRBV19 and J usage is TRBJ2-5, with TRBD1 identical over 8 bases. Germline trimming cut 5 bases from V and 6 bases from J; bases unmatched to any gene: 14. CDR1 and CDR2 (germline): LNHDA, SQIVND (reference sequence). CDR3 length equals 16 residues. CDR3 protein: CASSPSGQGERKTQYF. Here the CDR3 DNA reads TGTGCCAGTAGTCCCTCCGGACAGGGTGAGAGAAAGACCCAGTACTTC. Full variable domain (missing parts from reference TRBV19 and TRBJ2-5): DGGITQSPKYLFRKEGQNVTLSCEQNLNHDAMYWYRQDPGQGLRLIYYSQIVNDFQKGDIAEGYSVSREKKESFPLTVTSAQKNPTAFYLCASSPSGQGERKTQYFGPGTRLLVL.

The chain carries TRBV12-3 or TRBV12-4 and TRBJ1-1, with a tentative D call TRBD1 (5 bases). This CDR3 contains 13 residues. Trimming took 7 bases from V and 8 from J, leaving 17 bases between them. In DNA form, the CDR3 reads TGTGCCAGCATAGGGGAAGGACGGAAGGAAGCTTTCTTT. Its translation is CASIGEGRKEAFF.

This chain uses TRBV29-1 with TRBJ1-4, with no clear D. V was pared by 4 bases and J by 7 bases, with 10 bases between. Germline V gene data show CDR1 as SQVTM and CDR2 as ANQGSEA. This CDR3 comprises 12 residues. As DNA, the CDR3 is TGCAGCGTTGTGGCACGAGGTGAAAAACTGTTTTTT. It encodes CSVVARGEKLFF.

This clone has a single count. V gene TRBV19 combines with J gene TRBJ1-1, with D unclear. CDR1 and CDR2 from the germline V gene are LNHDA and SQIVND (reference sequence). Trimming took off 5 bases at V and 3 bases at J, with 10 bases between the two ends. The CDR3 is 13 residues long. The CDR3 DNA is TGTGCCAGTAGTCCCCTCCGGGACACTGAAGCTTTCTTT. This codes for CASSPLRDTEAFF.

This chain connects TRBV28 to TRBJ2-7; 7 nucleotides line up with TRBD1. Per the germline V gene, CDR1 is MDHEN and CDR2 is SYDVKM. The ends lost 8 bases at V and 0 bases at J; junction bases unmatched: 7. There are 14 residues in the CDR3. The CDR3 DNA reads TGTGCCAGCTCGGGGACAGCTACCTCCTACGAGCAGTACTTC. It is translated as CASSGTATSYEQYF. The full variable domain, its missing parts supplied by reference TRBV28 and TRBJ2-7, is DVKVTQSSRYLVKRTGEKVFLECVQDMDHENMFWYRQDPGLGLRLIYFSYDVKMKEKGDIPEGYSVSREKKERFSLILESASTNQTSMYLCASSGTATSYEQYFGPGTRLTVT.

Concerning this clone itself: Different DNA sequences within this sample yield the same CDR3. This rearrangement joins TRBV3-1 (or the pseudogene TRBV3-2) to TRBJ2-3, with TRBD2 matching over 14 bases. Losses at the gene ends were 6 bases for V and 1 base for J; bases not matched to a gene: 9. Germline-derived CDR1 and CDR2 are LGHDT and YNNKEL (reference sequence). The CDR3 contains 18 residues. For the CDR3, the DNA is TGTGCCAGCAGTCACGGACTAGCGGGAGGCCGGGGCACAGATACGCAGTATTTT. The encoded protein is CASSHGLAGGRGTDTQYF.

The chain is built from TRBV12-3 or TRBV12-4 and TRBJ1-2; D uncertain. This CDR3 region has 13 residues. V lost 6 bases and J 6 bases, leaving 14 bases between the germline ends. In DNA, the CDR3 is TGTGCCAGCAGCTTTTCTTGGGCTGATGGCTACACCTTC. Translated: CASSFSWADGYTF.

The V and J genes are TRBV11-2 and TRBJ2-3; 10 nucleotides agree with TRBD1. This CDR3 is built from 15 residues. J was trimmed by 6 bases and V by 6 bases; bases with no gene match: 9. Per germline, CDR1 SGHAT and CDR2 FQNNGV. The CDR3 coding sequence is TGTGCCAGCAGTCAAGGGGGACAGGGGTACGATACGCAGTATTTT. It codes for CASSQGGQGYDTQYF.

This clone was detected only a few times. The V call is TRBV9, the J call TRBJ1-4, with D perhaps matching TRBD1 (5 bases). This CDR3 spans 15 amino acids. Per the germline V gene, CDR1 is SGDLS and CDR2 is YYNGEE. V gave up 4 bases and J gave up 8 bases, with 18 bases separating them. CDR3 sequence: CASSSGEAGGEKLFF. DNA of the CDR3: TGTGCCAGCAGCTCCGGGGAGGCCGGGGGGGAAAAACTGTTTTTT.

The V gene is TRBV5-1, the J gene TRBJ2-2, with 8 bases identical to TRBD2. This CDR3 comprises 15 residues. Losses at the gene ends were 1 base for V and 3 bases for J; bases not matched to a gene: 2. The germline V gene encodes CDR1 SGHRS and CDR2 YFSETQ. CDR3 protein: CASSLSSGDTGELFF. In DNA form, the CDR3 reads TGCGCCAGCAGCTTGAGTAGCGGGGACACCGGGGAGCTGTTTTTT.

The V call is TRBV5-4, the J call TRBJ2-3; 8 nucleotides line up with TRBD2. The CDR3 is 14 amino acids. The germline CDR1 and CDR2 sequences are SGHNT and YYREEE (reference sequence). Germline trimming cut 4 bases from V and 5 bases from J; bases unmatched to any gene: 6. DNA of the CDR3: TGTGCCAGCAGCCGAGCGGGGGTGGAAGATACGCAGTATTTT. Translation: CASSRAGVEDTQYF.

The chain uses TRBV16 and TRBJ1-1; no clear D. Trimming removed 1 base from V and 4 bases from J, with 16 bases in between. There are 16 residues in the CDR3. CDR1 KGHSY and CDR2 FQNENV come from the germline V gene. For the CDR3, the DNA is TGTGCCAGCAGCCAATTTAACCCGGGGATCGGCACTGAAGCTTTCTTT. It specifies CASSQFNPGIGTEAFF.

V and J are TRBV19 and TRBJ1-6; D possibly corresponds to TRBD1 (5 bases). The germline CDR1 and CDR2 sequences are LNHDA and SQIVND (reference sequence). Trimming left V 7 bases short and J 8 bases short, with 18 bases between. This CDR3 is built from 15 residues. The DNA of the CDR3 is TGTGCCAGTAACCCTATCGGTGGGGCTTATTCACCCCTCCACTTT. It translates to CASNPIGGAYSPLHF. Supplemented by reference TRBV19 and TRBJ1-6, the full variable domain reads DGGITQSPKYLFRKEGQNVTLSCEQNLNHDAMYWYRQDPGQGLRLIYYSQIVNDFQKGDIAEGYSVSREKKESFPLTVTSAQKNPTAFYLCASNPIGGAYSPLHFGNGTRLTVT.

This rearrangement joins TRBV14 to TRBJ1-3; TRBD1 might be the D (6 bases). The V end was cut by 0 bases, the J end by 1 base, with 16 bases between. There are 18 residues in the CDR3. Germline-derived CDR1 and CDR2 are SGHDN and FVKESK. The CDR3 nucleotides read TGTGCCAGCAGCCAAGAACCGGGACATTGGCTTTCTGGAAACACCATATATTTT. Its protein is CASSQEPGHWLSGNTIYF.

The chain recombines TRBV5-1 with TRBJ2-7, with 8 bases fitting TRBD1. Trimming cost V 4 bases and J 3 bases; bases outside gene matches: 6. The CDR3 is 14 amino acids. Germline-derived CDR1 and CDR2 are SGHRS and YFSETQ. The CDR3 spells CASSPDRAVYEQYF. In nucleotides, the CDR3 is TGCGCCAGCAGCCCGGACAGGGCTGTCTACGAGCAGTACTTC.

The chain uses TRBV5-6 and TRBJ1-5, with 9 bases that match TRBD1. V trimming: 4 bases; J trimming: 7 bases; junction bases outside the gene matches: 3. The CDR3 sequence is 13 residues long. Germline CDR1 SGHDT, CDR2 YYEEEE. This CDR3 reads CASSRGQGQPQHF. The CDR3 bases are TGTGCCAGCAGCCGGGGACAGGGCCAGCCCCAGCATTTT.

The J gene is TRBJ2-2, the V gene TRBV1; the table's D call, TRBD2, was not checked against the DNA. TRBV1 is a listed pseudogene. This CDR3 is 17 amino acids long. The CDR3 loop reads CTRLRCSGQLGTGELFF. Here the CDR3 DNA reads TGCACCAGACTTAGATGTAGCGGGCAACTAGGCACCGGGGAGCTGTTTTTT.